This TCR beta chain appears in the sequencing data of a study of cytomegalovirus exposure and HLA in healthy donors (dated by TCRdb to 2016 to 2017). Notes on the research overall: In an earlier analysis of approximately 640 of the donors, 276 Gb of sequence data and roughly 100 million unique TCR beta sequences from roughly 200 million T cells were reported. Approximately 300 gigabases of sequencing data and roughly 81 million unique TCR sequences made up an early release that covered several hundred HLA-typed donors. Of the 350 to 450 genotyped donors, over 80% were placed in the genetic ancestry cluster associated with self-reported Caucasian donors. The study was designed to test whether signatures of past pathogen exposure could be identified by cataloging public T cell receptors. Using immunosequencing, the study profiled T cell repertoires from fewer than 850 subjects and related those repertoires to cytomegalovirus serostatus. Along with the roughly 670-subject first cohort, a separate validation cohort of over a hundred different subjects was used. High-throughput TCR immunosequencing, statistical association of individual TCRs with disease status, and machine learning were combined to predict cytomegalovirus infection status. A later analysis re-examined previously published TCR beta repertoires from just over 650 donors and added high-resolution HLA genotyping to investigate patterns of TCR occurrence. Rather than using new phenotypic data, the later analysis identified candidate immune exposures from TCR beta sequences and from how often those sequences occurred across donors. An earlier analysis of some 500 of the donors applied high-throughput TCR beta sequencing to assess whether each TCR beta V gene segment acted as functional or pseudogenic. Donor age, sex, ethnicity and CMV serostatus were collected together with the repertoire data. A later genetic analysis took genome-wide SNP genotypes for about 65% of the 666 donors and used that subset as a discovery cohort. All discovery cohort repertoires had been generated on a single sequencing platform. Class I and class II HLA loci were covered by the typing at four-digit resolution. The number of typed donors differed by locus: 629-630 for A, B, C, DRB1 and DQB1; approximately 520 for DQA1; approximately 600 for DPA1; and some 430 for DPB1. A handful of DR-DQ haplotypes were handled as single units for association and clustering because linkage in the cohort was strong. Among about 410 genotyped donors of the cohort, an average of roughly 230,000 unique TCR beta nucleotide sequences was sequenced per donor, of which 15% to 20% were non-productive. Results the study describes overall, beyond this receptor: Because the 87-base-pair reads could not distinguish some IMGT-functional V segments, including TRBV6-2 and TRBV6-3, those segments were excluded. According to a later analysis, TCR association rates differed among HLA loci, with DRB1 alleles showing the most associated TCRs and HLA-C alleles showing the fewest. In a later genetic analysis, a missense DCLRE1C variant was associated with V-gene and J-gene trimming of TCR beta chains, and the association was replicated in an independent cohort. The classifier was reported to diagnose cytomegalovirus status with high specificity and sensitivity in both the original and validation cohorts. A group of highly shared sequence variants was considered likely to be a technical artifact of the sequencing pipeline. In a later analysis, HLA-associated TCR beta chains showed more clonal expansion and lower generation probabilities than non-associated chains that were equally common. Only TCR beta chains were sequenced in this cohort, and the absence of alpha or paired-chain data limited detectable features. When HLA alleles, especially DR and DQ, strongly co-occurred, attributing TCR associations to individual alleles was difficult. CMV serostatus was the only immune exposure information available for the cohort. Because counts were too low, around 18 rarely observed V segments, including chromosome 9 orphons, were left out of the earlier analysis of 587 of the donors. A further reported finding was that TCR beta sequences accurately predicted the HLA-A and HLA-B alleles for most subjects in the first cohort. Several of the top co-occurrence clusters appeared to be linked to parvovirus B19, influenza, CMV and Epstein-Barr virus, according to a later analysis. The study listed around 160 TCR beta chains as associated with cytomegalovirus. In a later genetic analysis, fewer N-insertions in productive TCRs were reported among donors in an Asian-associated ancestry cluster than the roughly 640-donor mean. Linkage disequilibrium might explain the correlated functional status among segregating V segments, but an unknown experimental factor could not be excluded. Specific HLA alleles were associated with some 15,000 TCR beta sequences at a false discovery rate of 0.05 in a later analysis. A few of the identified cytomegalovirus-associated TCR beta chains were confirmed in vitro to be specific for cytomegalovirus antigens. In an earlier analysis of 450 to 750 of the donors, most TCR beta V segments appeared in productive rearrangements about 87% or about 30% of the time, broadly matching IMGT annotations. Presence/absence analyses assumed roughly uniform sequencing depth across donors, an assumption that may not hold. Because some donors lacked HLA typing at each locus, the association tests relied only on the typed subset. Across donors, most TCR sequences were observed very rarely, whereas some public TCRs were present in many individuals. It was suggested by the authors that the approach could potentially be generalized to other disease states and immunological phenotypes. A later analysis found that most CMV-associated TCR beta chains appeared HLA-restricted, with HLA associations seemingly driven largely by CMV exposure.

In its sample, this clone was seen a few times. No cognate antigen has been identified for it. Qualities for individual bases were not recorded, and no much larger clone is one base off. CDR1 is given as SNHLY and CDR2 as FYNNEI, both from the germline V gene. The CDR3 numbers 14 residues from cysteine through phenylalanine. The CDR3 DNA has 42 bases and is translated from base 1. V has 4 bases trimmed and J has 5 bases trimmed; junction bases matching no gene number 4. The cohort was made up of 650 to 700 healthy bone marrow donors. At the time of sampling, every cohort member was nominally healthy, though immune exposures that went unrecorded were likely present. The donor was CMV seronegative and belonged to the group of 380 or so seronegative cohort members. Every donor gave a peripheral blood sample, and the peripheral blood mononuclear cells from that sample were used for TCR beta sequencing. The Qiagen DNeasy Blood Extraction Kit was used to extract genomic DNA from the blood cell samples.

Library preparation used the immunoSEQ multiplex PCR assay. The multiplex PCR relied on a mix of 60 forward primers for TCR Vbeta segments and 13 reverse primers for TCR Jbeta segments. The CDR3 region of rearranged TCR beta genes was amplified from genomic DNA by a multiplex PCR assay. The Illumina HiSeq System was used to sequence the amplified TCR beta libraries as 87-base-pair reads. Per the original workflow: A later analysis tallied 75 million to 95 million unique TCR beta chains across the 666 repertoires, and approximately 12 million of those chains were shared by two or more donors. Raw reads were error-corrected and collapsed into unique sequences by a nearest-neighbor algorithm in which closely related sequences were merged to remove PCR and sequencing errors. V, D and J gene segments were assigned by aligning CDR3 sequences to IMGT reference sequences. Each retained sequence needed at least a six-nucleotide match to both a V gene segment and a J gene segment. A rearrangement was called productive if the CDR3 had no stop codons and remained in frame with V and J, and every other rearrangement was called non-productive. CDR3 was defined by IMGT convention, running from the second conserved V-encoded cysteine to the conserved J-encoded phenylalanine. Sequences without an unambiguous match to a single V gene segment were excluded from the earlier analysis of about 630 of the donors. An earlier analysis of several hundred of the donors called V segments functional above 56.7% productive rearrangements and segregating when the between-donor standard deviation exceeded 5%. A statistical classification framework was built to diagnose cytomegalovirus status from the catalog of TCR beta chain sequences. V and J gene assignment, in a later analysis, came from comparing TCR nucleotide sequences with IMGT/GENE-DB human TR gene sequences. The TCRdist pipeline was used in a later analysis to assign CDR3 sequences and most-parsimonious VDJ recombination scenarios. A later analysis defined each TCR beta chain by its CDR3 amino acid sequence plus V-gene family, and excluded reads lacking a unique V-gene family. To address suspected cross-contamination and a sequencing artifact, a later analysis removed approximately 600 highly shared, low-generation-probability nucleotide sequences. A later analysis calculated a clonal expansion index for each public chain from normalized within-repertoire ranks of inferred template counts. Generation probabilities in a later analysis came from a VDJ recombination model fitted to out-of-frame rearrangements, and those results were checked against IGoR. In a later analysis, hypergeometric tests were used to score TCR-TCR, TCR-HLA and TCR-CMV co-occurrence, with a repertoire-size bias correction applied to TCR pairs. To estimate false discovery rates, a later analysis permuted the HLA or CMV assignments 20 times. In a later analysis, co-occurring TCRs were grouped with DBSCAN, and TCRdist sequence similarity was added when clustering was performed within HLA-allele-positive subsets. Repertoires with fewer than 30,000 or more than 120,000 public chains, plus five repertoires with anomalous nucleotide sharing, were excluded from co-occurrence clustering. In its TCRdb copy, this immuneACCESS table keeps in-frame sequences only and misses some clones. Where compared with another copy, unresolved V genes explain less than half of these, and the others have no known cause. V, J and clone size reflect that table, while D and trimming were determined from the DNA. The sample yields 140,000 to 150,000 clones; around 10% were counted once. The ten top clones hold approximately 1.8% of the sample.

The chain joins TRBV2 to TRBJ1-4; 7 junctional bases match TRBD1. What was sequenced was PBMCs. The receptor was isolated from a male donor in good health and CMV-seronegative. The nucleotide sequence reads TGTGCCAGCAGTGGGACAGGCGCCAATGAAAAACTGTTTTTT. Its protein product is CASSGTGANEKLFF. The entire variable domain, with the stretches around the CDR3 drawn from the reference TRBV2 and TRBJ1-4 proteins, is EPEVTQTPSHQVTQMGQEVILRCVPISNHLYFYWYRQILGQKVEFLVSFYNNEISEKSEIFDDQFSVERPDGSNFTLKIRSTKLEDSAMYFCASSGTGANEKLFFGSGTQLSVL.